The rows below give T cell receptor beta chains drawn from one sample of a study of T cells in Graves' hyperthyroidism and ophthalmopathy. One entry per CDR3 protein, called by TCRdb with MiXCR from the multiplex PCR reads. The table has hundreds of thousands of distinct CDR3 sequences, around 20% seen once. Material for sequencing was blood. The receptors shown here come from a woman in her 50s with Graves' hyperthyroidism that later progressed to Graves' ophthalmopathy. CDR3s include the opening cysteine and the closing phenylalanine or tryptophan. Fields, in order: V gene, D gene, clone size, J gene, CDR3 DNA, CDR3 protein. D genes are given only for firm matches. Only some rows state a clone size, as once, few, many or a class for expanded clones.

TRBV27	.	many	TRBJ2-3	TGTGCCAGCAGTTTAATCCCCACAGATACGCAGTATTTT	CASSLIPTDTQYF
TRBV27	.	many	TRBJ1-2	TGTGCCAGCAGTCCTGACTCGACAGGAGCTAACTATGGCTACACCTTC	CASSPDSTGANYGYTF
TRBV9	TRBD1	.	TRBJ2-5	TGTGCCAGCAGCGCGGGACAGGGGGCCTGGGAGACCCAGTACTTC	CASSAGQGAWETQYF
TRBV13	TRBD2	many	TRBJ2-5	TGTGCCAGCAGCCCCGCGCTAGCGGGGGGCCGTCAAGAGACCCAGTACTTC	CASSPALAGGRQETQYF
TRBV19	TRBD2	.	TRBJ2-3	TGTGCCAGTACCGATGGGGGGGCAGATACGCAGTATTTT	CASTDGGADTQYF
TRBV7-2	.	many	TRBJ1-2	TGTGCCAGCAGCTCCCCCCGCGCAGGGTTCGGCTACACCTTC	CASSSPRAGFGYTF
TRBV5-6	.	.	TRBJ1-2	TGTGCCAGCAGCTTGTTCAGGGAGTATGGCTACACCTTC	CASSLFREYGYTF
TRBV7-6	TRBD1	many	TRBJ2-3	TGTGCCAGCAGCGTCCAACAGGGGGGAGTTGCAGATACGCAGTATTTT	CASSVQQGGVADTQYF
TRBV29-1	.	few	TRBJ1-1	TGCAGCGTTGACCTGACTAGTAATAAACCTGAAGCTTTCTTT	CSVDLTSNKPEAFF
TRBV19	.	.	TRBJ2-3	TGTGCCACCTCGGACCGATACACAGATACGCAGTATTTT	CATSDRYTDTQYF
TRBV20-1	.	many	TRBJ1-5	TGCAGTGCTAGAGCCGAGGGGTATAGCAATCAGCCCCAGCATTTT	CSARAEGYSNQPQHF
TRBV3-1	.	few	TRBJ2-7	TGTGCCAGCAGCCTTAGCCAAGGGGCCTACGAGCAGTACTTC	CASSLSQGAYEQYF
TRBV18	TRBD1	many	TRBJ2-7	TGTGCCAGCAGTCCTCGGGACAGCTCCTACGAGCAGTACTTC	CASSPRDSSYEQYF
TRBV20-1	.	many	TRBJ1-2	TGCAGTGCTACGACTGGTAGGGTCAATGGCTACACCTTC	CSATTGRVNGYTF
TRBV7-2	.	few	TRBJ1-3	TGTGCCAGCAGCTTAAGGGGAGGCTCTGGAAACACCATATATTTT	CASSLRGGSGNTIYF
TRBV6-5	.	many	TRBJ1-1	TGTGCCAGCAGTTACGGTTACATGAACACTGAAGCTTTCTTT	CASSYGYMNTEAFF
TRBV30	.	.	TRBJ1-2	TGTGCCTGGAGTGTAGGGTTTGCTAACTATGGCTACACCTTC	CAWSVGFANYGYTF
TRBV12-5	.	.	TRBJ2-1	TGTGCTAGTGGCTTGAATGAGCAGTTCTTC	CASGLNEQFF
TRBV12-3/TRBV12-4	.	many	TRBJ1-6	TGTGCCAGCAGTTTTATCGGACGGGGTGATTCACCCCTCCACTTT	CASSFIGRGDSPLHF
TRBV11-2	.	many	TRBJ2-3	TGTGCCAGCAGCCAGTGGAGGGGACAGAGCACAGATACGCAGTATTTT	CASSQWRGQSTDTQYF
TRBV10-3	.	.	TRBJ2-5	TGTGCCATCAGTGAGGGGGATGCAGAGACCCAGTACTTC	CAISEGDAETQYF
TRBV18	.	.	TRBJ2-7	TGTGCCAGCTCACCGCTCGGAGGGACATCGGCCGTTGAGCAGTACTTC	CASSPLGGTSAVEQYF
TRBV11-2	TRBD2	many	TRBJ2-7	TGTGCCAGCAGCTCAGTCCCCAGCGGGGGGCAAAGCTCCTACGAGCAGTACTTC	CASSSVPSGGQSSYEQYF
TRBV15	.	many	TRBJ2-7	TGTGCCACCAGCAGAGATATCGGGAGAGATGAGCAGTACTTC	CATSRDIGRDEQYF
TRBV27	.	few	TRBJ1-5	TGTGCCAGCAGCCAATCATCCTACCTCGGGCTGGGGGCCAATCAGCCCCAGCATTTT	CASSQSSYLGLGANQPQHF
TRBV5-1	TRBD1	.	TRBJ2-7	TGCGCCAGCAGCCCCAATGGACAGGGGCGCGAGCAGTACTTC	CASSPNGQGREQYF
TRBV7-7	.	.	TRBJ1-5	TGTGCTAGCAGCTTAGGGAGTCAGCTCAGGAGCAATCAGCCCCAGCATTTT	CASSLGSQLRSNQPQHF
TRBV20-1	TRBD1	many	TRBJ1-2	TGCAGTGCTCTAAGCGACAGGGGAATTAATGGAGATGGCTACACCTTC	CSALSDRGINGDGYTF
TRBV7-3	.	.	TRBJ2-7	TGTGCCAGCAGCCCAATGAGTGGCTTTGAGCAGTACTTC	CASSPMSGFEQYF
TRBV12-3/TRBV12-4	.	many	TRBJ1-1	TGTGCCAGCACTGAAGCTTTCTTT	CASTEAFF
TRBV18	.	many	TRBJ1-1	TGTGCCAGCCAAAGCGGGGGGGAGAACACTGAAGCTTTCTTT	CASQSGGENTEAFF
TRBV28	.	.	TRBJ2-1	TGTGCCAGCAGACCGGTCTACAATGAGCAGTTCTTC	CASRPVYNEQFF
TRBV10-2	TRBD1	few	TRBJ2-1	TGCGCCAGCAGTAAGGGGGCGTCTGGTGAGCAGTTCTTC	CASSKGASGEQFF
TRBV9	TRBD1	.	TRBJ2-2	TGTGCCAGCAGCGTAGGCCGGGACAGGGATAGGGCCGGGGAGCTGTTTTTT	CASSVGRDRDRAGELFF
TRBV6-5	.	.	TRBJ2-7	TGTGCCAGCAGTTCTACCGCGGGGACGATTCTTGGCGAGCAGTACTTC	CASSSTAGTILGEQYF
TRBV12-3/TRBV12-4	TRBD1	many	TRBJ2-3	TGTGCCAGCGTGAGTGGGACAGCCAGCCCTGATACGCAGTATTTT	CASVSGTASPDTQYF
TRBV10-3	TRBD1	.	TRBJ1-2	TGTGCCATCAGTGAGCCGGACAGGGACTATGGCTACACCTTC	CAISEPDRDYGYTF
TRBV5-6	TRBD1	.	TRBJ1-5	TGTGCCAGCAGCTTGAGGGGGACAGCTAATCAGCCCCAGCATTTT	CASSLRGTANQPQHF
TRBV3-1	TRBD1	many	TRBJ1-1	TGTGCCAGCAGCCCGAGGACAGGGCGTCCTGCTTTCTTT	CASSPRTGRPAFF
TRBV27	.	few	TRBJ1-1	TGTGCCAGCAGTTTCTCCACCATTCTTATGAACACTGAAGCTTTCTTT	CASSFSTILMNTEAFF
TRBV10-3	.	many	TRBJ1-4	TGTGCCATCAGTGAGTCTAATGAAAAACTGTTTTTT	CAISESNEKLFF
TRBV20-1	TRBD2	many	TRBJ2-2	TGCAGTGCTAGGATAGCGGGGGGGCTTGACACCGGGGAGCTGTTTTTT	CSARIAGGLDTGELFF
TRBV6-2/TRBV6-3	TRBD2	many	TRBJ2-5	TGTGCCAGCAGTTACCTCAAGCGGGGGGTGCAAGAGACCCAGTACTTC	CASSYLKRGVQETQYF
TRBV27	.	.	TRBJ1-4	TGTGCCAGCAGTAACAGACAGAAACTGTTTTTT	CASSNRQKLFF
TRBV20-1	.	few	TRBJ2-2	TGCAGTGCTAGACCCTTAGTGACAGGGAACACCGGGGAGCTGTTTTTT	CSARPLVTGNTGELFF
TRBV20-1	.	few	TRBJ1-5	TGCAGTGCTAGATTTGGGGCCCTCAATCAGCCCCAGCATTTT	CSARFGALNQPQHF
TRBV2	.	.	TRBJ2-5	TGTGCCAGCAGTGTGGGTGTAGAGACCCAGTACTTC	CASSVGVETQYF
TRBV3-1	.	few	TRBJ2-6	TGTGCCAGCAGCCAAGATCTGGGGGCCTCTGGGGCCAACGTCCTGACTTTC	CASSQDLGASGANVLTF
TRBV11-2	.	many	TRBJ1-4	TGTGCCAGCAGCCCCTCCGGACTCCGTGAAAAACTGTTTTTT	CASSPSGLREKLFF
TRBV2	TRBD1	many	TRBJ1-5	TGTGCCAGCAGTGTTGGGACAGACTATAACCAGCCCCAGCATTTT	CASSVGTDYNQPQHF
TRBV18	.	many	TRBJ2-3	TGTGCCAGCTCACGGTCAGGCTACACAGATACGCAGTATTTT	CASSRSGYTDTQYF
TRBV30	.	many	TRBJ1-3	TGTGCCTTCCAGGGCACCTCTGGAAACACCATATATTTT	CAFQGTSGNTIYF
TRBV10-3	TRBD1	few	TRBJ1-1	TGTGCCATCAGGGCCGGACAGGGAACGAACACTGAAGCTTTCTTT	CAIRAGQGTNTEAFF
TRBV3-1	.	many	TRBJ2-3	TGTGCCAGCAGCCAAGATATGACTTCAGATACGCAGTATTTT	CASSQDMTSDTQYF